Each of the 23 T cell receptor beta chains below was sequenced from the same sample in a study of cytomegalovirus exposure and HLA in healthy donors. PCR involved 60 Vbeta and 13 Jbeta primers. Libraries were prepared by immunoSEQ multiplex PCR; TCRdb keeps only in-frame clonotypes and omits some of them. The sample holds 170,000 or so clones; around 77% are singletons and the top ten take 1%. Sequencing was performed on PBMCs. The receptors stem from a woman between 45 and 60 years old in good health and CMV-seropositive.

V gene TRBV28 combines with J gene TRBJ1-3, with a tentative D call TRBD1 (6 bases). V was clipped by 2 bases and J by 0 bases, with 11 bases between them. Germline V gene sequence: CDR1 MDHEN, CDR2 SYDVKM. This CDR3 region has 16 residues. DNA for the CDR3: TGTGCCAGCAGTTTAGATACAGGGAGCTCTGGAAACACCATATATTTT. Translation: CASSLDTGSSGNTIYF.

This chain joins TRBV5-3 and TRBJ2-2; 11 bases are a match to TRBD2. TRBV5-3 falls under the ORF class, with uncertain function. The ends lost 0 bases at V and 0 bases at J; junction bases unmatched: 16. The CDR3 is 22 amino acids. This chain's CDR3 is CARSLGLAGGRLYRSNTGELFF. The CDR3 nucleotides are TGTGCCAGAAGCTTGGGGCTAGCGGGGGGTCGTTTGTACCGCTCGAACACCGGGGAGCTGTTTTTT.

The V call is TRBV19, the J call TRBJ2-2, with TRBD2 identical over 12 bases. V shed 5 bases and J 4 bases; nucleotides not matched to a gene: 5. CDR1 is LNHDA and CDR2 is SQIVND in the germline V gene (reference sequence). This CDR3 has 16 residues. As DNA, the CDR3 is TGTGCCAGTAGTCCCCTAGCGGGAGGGCCCACCGGGGAGCTGTTTTTT. Protein product: CASSPLAGGPTGELFF.

The chain is built from TRBV4-2 and TRBJ1-3; 12 bases are shared with TRBD1. CDR1 and CDR2 (germline): LGHNA, YNFKEQ. The ends lost 4 bases at V and 0 bases at J; junction bases unmatched: 16. This CDR3 is built from 21 residues. The CDR3: CASSRAGTGGKRAASGNTIYF. The CDR3 bases are TGTGCCAGCAGCCGGGCCGGGACAGGGGGCAAGAGGGCGGCCTCTGGAAACACCATATATTTT.

The chain recombines TRBV14 with TRBJ2-6; D perhaps matches TRBD2 (6 bases). The germline V gene has CDR1 SGHDN and CDR2 FVKESK. V was trimmed by 4 bases and J by 0 bases, leaving 10 bases between them. The CDR3 covers 16 residues. As DNA, the CDR3 is TGTGCCAGCAGCCTGGGACTCATCTCTGGGGCCAACGTCCTGACTTTC. Its translation: CASSLGLISGANVLTF.

For the CDR3, the DNA is TGTGCCAGCAAAACAGGGATCAATCAGCCCCAGCATTTT. Translation gives CASKTGINQPQHF. V and J are TRBV6-1 and TRBJ1-5; D may be TRBD1 (6 bases). The germline gives CDR1 MNHNS, CDR2 SASEGT. The germline V and J ends were trimmed by 7 bases and 3 bases, with 10 bases remaining between them. CDR3 length equals 13 residues.

The V call is TRBV19, the J call TRBJ1-2; D not certain. Germline V CDR1 and CDR2: LNHDA, SQIVND (reference sequence). Trimming stripped 3 bases from V and 7 bases from J, with 9 bases between. The CDR3 is 12 amino acids. The CDR3, as DNA: TGTGCCAGTAGTATCCAGGTTGGTGGCTACACCTTC. It encodes CASSIQVGGYTF.

The CDR3 here is CASSYVGGSYNEQFF. In DNA form, the CDR3 reads TGTGCCAGCAGTTACGTCGGCGGGTCCTACAATGAGCAGTTCTTC. This chain links TRBV6-6 with TRBJ2-1; perhaps TRBD2 as D (5 bases). The CDR3 runs 15 residues. Looked up from germline, CDR1 is MNHNY and CDR2 is SVGAGI (reference sequence). Between the trimmed V and J ends, which lost 2 bases and 1 base, there was a span of 9 bases.

This sequence joins TRBV28 and TRBJ1-1; 9 nucleotides agree with TRBD1. Germline assignment: CDR1 MDHEN and CDR2 SYDVKM. J gave up 7 bases and V 2 bases, and 5 bases lay outside the gene matches. The CDR3 contains 14 residues. The CDR3 here is CASSLVTGGGEAFF. Here the CDR3 DNA reads TGTGCCAGCAGTTTAGTGACAGGGGGGGGTGAAGCTTTCTTT.

The chain links TRBV18 to TRBJ2-7; maybe TRBD1 (6 bases). Trimming stripped 1 base from V and 6 bases from J, with 13 bases between. The CDR3 runs to 14 residues. CDR1 and CDR2 (germline): KGHSH, LQKENI. In DNA, the CDR3 is TGTGCCAGCTCACCACAAGGGGGAGAAGGCGAGCAGTACTTC. It encodes CASSPQGGEGEQYF.

The chain uses TRBV27 and TRBJ2-1, with D uncertain. Trimming took 5 bases from V and 0 from J, leaving 5 bases between them. Germline V lookup: CDR1 MNHEY, CDR2 SMNVEV (reference sequence). The CDR3 covers 13 residues. The CDR3 region is CASSTRSYNEQFF. The DNA for the CDR3 is TGTGCCAGCAGTACACGCTCCTACAATGAGCAGTTCTTC.

The V gene is TRBV6-1, the J gene TRBJ1-1, with D possibly TRBD1 on 5 matching bases. The length of the CDR3 is 17 residues. Looked up from germline, CDR1 is MNHNS and CDR2 is SASEGT. V was shortened by 0 bases and J by 0 bases, with 14 bases between the two germline ends. The DNA of the CDR3 is TGTGCCAGCAGTGAAGCAGGAACAGGACCCATGAACACTGAAGCTTTCTTT. Translation gives CASSEAGTGPMNTEAFF.

This sequence joins TRBV6-5 and TRBJ2-5; D might be TRBD2 (5 bases). This CDR3 has 15 residues. CDR1 and CDR2 from the germline V gene are MNHEY and SVGAGI. With 6 bases removed from V and 1 base from J, the gap between germline ends came to 15 bases. CDR3 bases: TGTGCCAGCAGCCGGGGTTTTCGAATCCAAGAGACCCAGTACTTC. Protein: CASSRGFRIQETQYF.

By sample share, this clone is medium-sized. V is TRBV6-4 and J is TRBJ2-2; 8 bases are a match to TRBD2. Germline CDR1 MRHNA, CDR2 SNTAGT. V trimming: 2 bases; J trimming: 4 bases; junction bases outside the gene matches: 0. This CDR3 is built from 14 residues. CDR3 region: CASSDGTSTGELFF. The CDR3 DNA follows: TGTGCCAGCAGTGACGGGACTAGCACCGGGGAGCTGTTTTTT.

The chain uses TRBV7-2 and TRBJ1-1; 10 nucleotides agree with TRBD1. CDR3 length: 13 amino acids. With 5 bases clipped from V and 7 bases from J, the junction kept 4 bases outside the gene matches. Germline CDR1 SGHTA, CDR2 FQGNSA. CDR3 coding DNA: TGTGCCAGCAGCCGACAGGGGGCAAGTGAAGCTTTCTTT. It is translated as CASSRQGASEAFF.

The chain is built from TRBV9 and TRBJ2-7; TRBD2 agrees at 9 bases. Trimming took 3 bases from V and 7 from J; bases not matched to a gene: 8. The CDR3 sequence is 14 residues long. Per the germline V gene, CDR1 is SGDLS and CDR2 is YYNGEE. DNA for the CDR3: TGTGCCAGCAGCGCTAGCGGGGTCTCAGGAGAGCAGTACTTC. Its translation: CASSASGVSGEQYF.

This chain uses TRBV28 with TRBJ1-2, with D possibly TRBD1 on 5 matching bases. Per germline, CDR1 MDHEN and CDR2 SYDVKM. Trimming removed 8 bases from V and 8 bases from J, with 18 bases in between. The CDR3 is 13 residues long. Written as DNA, the CDR3 is TGTGCCAGCCTACGGGGGGGTCTAGGCGGCTACACCTTC. This translates into CASLRGGLGGYTF.

This clone appeared a few times. This chain joins TRBV30 and TRBJ2-7, with D possibly TRBD2 on 5 matching bases. V was cut by 5 bases and J by 3 bases, with 14 bases left in between. Germline CDR1 reads GTSNPN; CDR2 reads SVGIG (reference sequence). CDR3 length: 13 amino acids. CDR3 residues: CAWSSRSGYEQYF. In DNA form, the CDR3 reads TGTGCCTGGTCAAGCAGGAGCGGCTACGAGCAGTACTTC.

This clone was recorded once. V gene TRBV4-3 combines with J gene TRBJ1-2, with TRBD1 matching 7 bases. CDR1 is LGHNA, CDR2 YSLEER, per germline. This CDR3 has 15 amino acids. J was trimmed by 4 bases and V by 0 bases; bases with no gene match: 5. The CDR3 region has the DNA TGCGCCAGCAGCCAAGATGGAGAGGGGGCCTATGGCTACACCTTC. Translating it yields CASSQDGEGAYGYTF.

The CDR3 coding sequence is TGTGCCAGCAGCATGGGACTAGAGAGCTCCTACGAGCAGTACTTC. It specifies CASSMGLESSYEQYF. The rearrangement links TRBV5-4 to TRBJ2-7, with TRBD2 matching 8 bases. V lost 4 bases, J lost 0 bases, and 6 bases stayed unmatched. Looked up from germline, CDR1 is SGHNT and CDR2 is YYREEE (reference sequence). This CDR3 is 15 amino acids long. The full variable domain, rest sourced from reference TRBV5-4 and TRBJ2-7, is ETGVTQSPTHLIKTRGQQVTLRCSSQSGHNTVSWYQQALGQGPQFIFQYYREEENGRGNFPPRFSGLQFPNYSSELNVNALELDDSALYLCASSMGLESSYEQYFGPGTRLTVT.

The rearrangement links TRBV5-1 to TRBJ1-6; D unclear. Germline V CDR1 and CDR2: SGHRS, YFSETQ. The CDR3 loop spans 20 amino acids. V lost 1 base and J 0 bases, leaving 20 bases between the germline ends. CDR3 amino acids: CASSLNSRGKGSSYNSPLHF. Written as DNA, the CDR3 is TGCGCCAGCAGCTTGAACTCTCGTGGTAAAGGGAGCTCCTATAATTCACCCCTCCACTTT.

This chain links TRBV7-3 with TRBJ2-3; 8 nucleotides agree with TRBD2. Germline V CDR1 and CDR2: SGHTA, FQGTGA. Trimming cost V 0 bases and J 2 bases; bases outside gene matches: 7. CDR3 length equals 17 residues. The CDR3 loop is CASSLTRASGLTDTQYF. In DNA form, the CDR3 reads TGTGCCAGCAGCTTAACTCGGGCTAGCGGGCTCACAGATACGCAGTATTTT.

The chain carries TRBV11-2 and TRBJ1-2; tentative D call: TRBD1 (5 bases). Trimming took 5 bases from V and 8 from J, leaving 12 bases between them. Looked up from germline, CDR1 is SGHAT and CDR2 is FQNNGV. The CDR3 is 12 residues long. In nucleotides, the CDR3 is TGTGCCAGCAGCACCTTTACAGGCGGCTACACCTTC. The encoded protein is CASSTFTGGYTF.